This T cell receptor (beta chain) originates from a study of T cell clonality in common variable immunodeficiency. Notes on the study in general: TCRbeta clonality was increased in CVID versus healthy controls. What drives increased CVID clonality needs T cell subpopulation sequencing.

A few counts support this clone. Its specificity is unknown. Both groups were predominantly of Caucasian heritage. Measured with immunoSEQ multiplex PCR; TCRdb has only the in-frame clones, and not every one. The sample yields about 33,000 clones, without any singletons. The origin of this receptor is a person aged 18 to 70 in good health. The sample comprised peripheral blood mononuclear cells.

The sequenced CDR3 bases are TGTGCCAGCAGCTCCGGGACAGGTGGTCAGCCG. Residues: CASSSGTGGQP. The whole CDR3 reads CASSSGTGGQPQYF. The chain carries TRBV7-9 and TRBJ2-3, with 8 nucleotides matching TRBD1. The read finishes 3 residues shy of the CDR3 end, and the germline J gene is used to complete it. This CDR3 spans 14 amino acids. CDR1 is SEHNR and CDR2 is FQNEAQ in the germline V gene (reference sequence).